Following are 32 T cell receptor beta chains from one sample sequenced in a study of T cells expressing NK-cell markers. With the 5' RACE reads reprocessed, TCRdb shows one record per CDR3 protein and no DNA. The sample includes a few hundred thousand distinct CDR3 sequences. Sequencing used blood T cells: a sorted CD56 or NKG2C T cell subset, CD4+ or CD8+ T cells, or bulk PBMC T cells (not recorded which). These TCRs come from a man between 18 and 69 years old in good health.

The chain combines TRBV7-2 with TRBJ2-7. Looked up from germline, CDR1 is SGHTA and CDR2 is FQGNSA. The CDR3 is made up of 14 amino acids. The CDR3 loop is CASSPRVGTYEQYF.

V gene TRBV6-1 combines with J gene TRBJ2-3. There are 14 residues in the CDR3. Germline CDR1 MNHNS, CDR2 SASEGT. The CDR3 sequence: CASSEWQPRDTQYF.

V usage is TRBV5-1 and J usage is TRBJ2-5; TCRdb returns TRBD2, unconfirmable since there is no DNA. The CDR3 contains 16 residues. CDR1 is SGHRS, CDR2 YFSETQ, per germline. CDR3 sequence: CASSPELAGGPSTQYF.

The V and J genes are TRBV27 and TRBJ1-1; TCRdb's D call, TRBD1, is unchecked because there is no DNA. This CDR3 contains 12 residues. CDR1 is MNHEY and CDR2 is SMNVEV in the germline V gene (reference sequence). CDR3 protein: CASSSRGLEAFF.

The chain has TRBV20-1 and TRBJ1-2. This CDR3 has 15 residues. Germline V lookup: CDR1 DFQATT, CDR2 SNEGSKA (reference sequence). The CDR3 loop reads CSARVRGGEGYGYTF.

The gene calls are TRBV7-3 and TRBJ2-3; TCRdb indicates TRBD1, and absent DNA this call remains unverified. Germline V CDR1 and CDR2: SGHTA, FQGTGA. This CDR3 has 16 amino acids. The chain's CDR3 is CASSSRGGWGTDTQYF.

The V call is TRBV7-2, the J call TRBJ2-5; TCRdb indicates TRBD1, and absent DNA this call remains unverified. This CDR3 has 16 amino acids. CDR1 and CDR2 from the germline V gene are SGHTA and FQGNSA. CDR3 protein: CASSWGQGGDQETQYF.

This chain connects TRBV7-9 to TRBJ2-7; TCRdb's D call, TRBD2, is unchecked because there is no DNA. Germline V gives CDR1 SEHNR, CDR2 FQNEAQ (reference sequence). The CDR3 loop spans 14 amino acids. The CDR3 loop is CASSARREVAEQYF.

The chain uses TRBV28 and TRBJ2-7; the TCRdb D gene call, TRBD2, has no DNA to confirm it. Germline loops: CDR1 MDHEN, CDR2 SYDVKM. CDR3 length: 17 residues. CDR3 protein: CASSLARGGGGHYEQYF. The full variable domain, completed using reference TRBV28 and TRBJ2-7, is DVKVTQSSRYLVKRTGEKVFLECVQDMDHENMFWYRQDPGLGLRLIYFSYDVKMKEKGDIPEGYSVSREKKERFSLILESASTNQTSMYLCASSLARGGGGHYEQYFGPGTRLTVT.

The J gene is TRBJ2-7, the V gene TRBV12-5; TCRdb reports TRBD2, a call that lacks DNA to check it against. The CDR3 is 15 amino acids. Germline assignment: CDR1 LGHNT and CDR2 FRNRAP. Here the CDR3 reads CASGLVGAGGLEQYF.

The rearrangement joins TRBV15 to TRBJ2-7. CDR1 LNHNV and CDR2 YYDKDF come from the germline V gene (reference sequence). The length of the CDR3 is 17 residues. This CDR3 is CATSRTIQSLVTYEQYF.

The CDR3 reads CASSLTRLGAGGEQFF. The rearrangement uses TRBV7-3 and TRBJ2-1; checking the TCRdb D call of TRBD1 is not possible without DNA. Germline V gives CDR1 SGHTA, CDR2 FQGTGA. CDR3 length equals 16 residues.

The rearrangement joins TRBV5-1 to TRBJ2-1; there is no DNA to check the TCRdb D call of TRBD1. Germline lookup yields CDR1 SGHRS and CDR2 YFSETQ. The CDR3 consists of 12 residues. The chain's CDR3 is CASSLGTGGEFF.

The chain employs TRBV5-5 and TRBJ1-2. CDR3 length: 15 residues. CDR1 and CDR2 (germline): SGHKS, YYEKEE (reference sequence). The chain's CDR3 is CASSLAGHTNYGYTF.

The chain joins TRBV6-5 to TRBJ2-7; the TRBD1 assignment by TCRdb is unverifiable without DNA. The germline gives CDR1 MNHEY, CDR2 SVGAGI. The CDR3 length is 16 residues. The CDR3 sequence is CASSRVDSLDPYEQYF.

The chain combines TRBV9 with TRBJ1-2; TCRdb designates TRBD1, a call that cannot be tested without DNA. Germline V gene data show CDR1 as SGDLS and CDR2 as YYNGEE. This CDR3 is built from 15 residues. Here the CDR3 reads CASSVSPVNMGGYTF. The full variable domain, rest sourced from reference TRBV9 and TRBJ1-2, is DSGVTQTPKHLITATGQRVTLRCSPRSGDLSVYWYQQSLDQGLQFLIQYYNGEERAKGNILERFSAQQFPDLHSELNLSSLELGDSALYFCASSVSPVNMGGYTFGSGTRLTVV.

CDR3 amino acids: CASSLGHGVGFDEQFF. The gene calls are TRBV5-1 and TRBJ2-1; TCRdb designates TRBD1, a call that cannot be tested without DNA. The CDR3 extends over 16 amino acids. Germline assignment: CDR1 SGHRS and CDR2 YFSETQ.

The chain has TRBV6-2 or TRBV6-3 and TRBJ1-1. The CDR3 sequence is 14 residues long. CDR1 and CDR2 from the germline V gene are MNHEY and SVGEGT. CDR3 region: CASSYRLFSTEAFF.

The rearrangement links TRBV14 to TRBJ2-7; no DNA is available, so the TRBD1 call from TCRdb remains unchecked. The CDR3 has 16 amino acids. CDR1 SGHDN and CDR2 FVKESK come from the germline V gene. CDR3: CASSQVWTGGPYEQYF.

V is TRBV7-8 and J is TRBJ2-1; TCRdb names TRBD1, which stays unverified in the absence of DNA. This CDR3 region has 15 residues. Looked up from germline, CDR1 is SGHVS and CDR2 is FQNEAQ. This chain's CDR3 is CASSFAGGVYNEQFF. The entire variable domain, with the rest obtained from reference TRBV7-8 and TRBJ2-1, is as follows: GAGVSQSPRYKVAKRGQDVALRCDPISGHVSLFWYQQALGQGPEFLTYFQNEAQLDKSGLPSDRFFAERPEGSVSTLKIQRTQQEDSAVYLCASSFAGGVYNEQFFGPGTRLTVL.

The rearrangement links TRBV27 to TRBJ1-6; TCRdb proposes TRBD1, but this gene call is untestable without DNA. Germline V lookup: CDR1 MNHEY, CDR2 SMNVEV (reference sequence). This CDR3 region has 13 residues. The CDR3 is CASTGDRGSPLHF.

V usage is TRBV18 and J usage is TRBJ2-3. The CDR3 is 16 residues long. Germline CDR1 and CDR2: KGHSH and LQKENI. This CDR3 is CASSPVGGSVADTQYF.

This rearrangement joins TRBV5-1 to TRBJ2-6; TCRdb's D call of TRBD1 is untestable without DNA. The germline V gene has CDR1 SGHRS and CDR2 YFSETQ. CDR3 length equals 19 residues. CDR3 sequence: CASSTTDRGSPSGANVLTF.

The genes are TRBV2 and TRBJ2-1. The CDR3 has 14 residues. Per the germline V gene, CDR1 is SNHLY and CDR2 is FYNNEI. The CDR3 region is CASTRQRTYNEQFF. The entire variable domain, with the rest obtained from reference TRBV2 and TRBJ2-1, is as follows: EPEVTQTPSHQVTQMGQEVILRCVPISNHLYFYWYRQILGQKVEFLVSFYNNEISEKSEIFDDQFSVERPDGSNFTLKIRSTKLEDSAMYFCASTRQRTYNEQFFGPGTRLTVL.

The gene calls are TRBV2 and TRBJ2-2; there is no DNA to check the TCRdb D call of TRBD1. The CDR3 sequence is 14 residues long. Germline V lookup: CDR1 SNHLY, CDR2 FYNNEI. CDR3 residues: CATPTDFNTGELFF.

The genes are TRBV24-1 and TRBJ2-1. Per the germline V gene, CDR1 is KGHDR and CDR2 is SFDVKD. CDR3 length: 16 residues. The CDR3 loop is CATSDLSGAAYNEQFF.

The chain employs TRBV3-1 and TRBJ2-3; TCRdb designates TRBD2, a call that cannot be tested without DNA. The CDR3 length is 15 residues. Looked up from germline, CDR1 is LGHDT and CDR2 is YNNKEL (reference sequence). The chain's CDR3 is CASSGTSGGGSTQYF.

This rearrangement joins TRBV12-3 or TRBV12-4 to TRBJ2-1; no DNA is available, so the TRBD1 call from TCRdb remains unchecked. This CDR3 contains 14 residues. This CDR3 is CASSLASGYNEQFF.

The chain joins TRBV28 to TRBJ2-7; TCRdb designates TRBD1, a call that cannot be tested without DNA. CDR1 and CDR2 (germline): MDHEN, SYDVKM. The CDR3 is 15 amino acids. The CDR3 reads CASSSPGSGSYEQYF.

This chain connects TRBV21-1 to TRBJ1-6; TCRdb returns TRBD1, unconfirmable since there is no DNA. TRBV21-1 has pseudogene status. The CDR3 length is 17 residues. CDR3 loop: CASRPDRAFFYNSPLHF.

The CDR3 region is CASSPTRSGGNSPLHF. The chain has TRBV18 and TRBJ1-6. Germline V gene data show CDR1 as KGHSH and CDR2 as LQKENI. The CDR3 sequence is 16 residues long.

This chain joins TRBV28 and TRBJ2-7. This CDR3 region has 15 residues. The germline V gene has CDR1 MDHEN and CDR2 SYDVKM. The CDR3 protein is CASSQFKGSSYEQYF.